The rows below give T cell receptor beta chains drawn from one sample of a study of blood T cell repertoires in COVID-19. Profiling relied on immunoSEQ multiplex PCR, and the TCRdb table lists in-frame clones only, not all of them. The sample lists approximately 74,000 clones; 80% to 90% were seen once. The sequenced sample was peripheral blood. The receptors here all came from a woman aged 80 or older with active or convalescent COVID-19. Each CDR3 is given with its conserved first and last residue. A D gene is named only where the DNA matches it firmly. Expanded clones get a size class; other rows say once, few or many, or leave the size out.

>TRBD2|-|TRBJ2-5|TRBV19
CASSTGGLAGQETQYF
TGTGCCAGTAGTACCGGCGGACTAGCGGGACAAGAGACCCAGTACTTC
>TRBD2|-|TRBJ2-5|TRBV2
CASSGLAGGWETQYF
TGTGCCAGCAGTGGATTAGCGGGAGGGTGGGAGACCCAGTACTTC
>TRBD1|-|TRBJ1-2|TRBV6-5
CASSRQGGESGYTF
TGTGCCAGCAGCCGACAGGGCGGGGAGAGTGGCTACACCTTC
>TRBD2|-|TRBJ2-2|TRBV4-2
CASSQVGIAGGSNFAGELFF
TGTGCCAGCAGCCAAGTGGGAATAGCGGGAGGTTCGAATTTCGCCGGGGAGCTGTTTTTT
>TRBD2|-|TRBJ2-1|TRBV6-5
CASRGGPAGDEQFF
TGTGCCAGCAGAGGAGGTCCCGCGGGGGATGAGCAGTTCTTC
>TRBD2|-|TRBJ2-5|TRBV7-2
CASRGTSGSGTQYF
TGTGCCAGCAGGGGAACTAGCGGTTCAGGGACCCAGTACTTC
>-|-|TRBJ2-3|TRBV19
CASTLSGSTDTQYF
TGTGCCAGTACCCTCTCCGGGAGCACAGATACGCAGTATTTT
>TRBD2|once|TRBJ2-7|TRBV7-2
CASSLKAGDREQYF
TGTGCCAGCAGCTTAAAAGCGGGAGATCGCGAGCAGTACTTC
>TRBD1|-|TRBJ1-4|TRBV9
CASSETHRGLDEKLFF
TGTGCCAGCAGCGAGACTCACAGGGGGCTGGATGAAAAACTGTTTTTT
>TRBD1|-|TRBJ2-3|TRBV18
CASSSTGIGTDTQYF
TGTGCCAGCTCTTCGACAGGGATAGGGACAGATACGCAGTATTTT
>TRBD1|-|TRBJ2-7|TRBV9
CASSGGTGFGEQYF
TGTGCCAGCAGCGGAGGGACAGGGTTTGGAGAGCAGTACTTC
>-|-|TRBJ1-3|TRBV4-3
CASSQALRRLSGNTIYF
TGCGCCAGCAGCCAAGCGCTTAGGCGACTCTCTGGAAACACCATATATTTT
>TRBD1|once|TRBJ2-1|TRBV27
CASKGAGTGYYNEQFF
TGTGCCAGCAAGGGGGCCGGGACAGGGTACTACAATGAGCAGTTCTTC
>-|-|TRBJ1-1|TRBV27
CASSPYPGNTEAFF
TGTGCCAGCAGTCCGTACCCAGGGAACACTGAAGCTTTCTTT
>-|-|TRBJ1-2|TRBV18
CASSPSGTGDYGYTF
TGTGCCAGCTCACCCTCCGGAACCGGGGACTATGGCTACACCTTC
>-|-|TRBJ1-2|TRBV5-1
CASSGTTGNYGYTF
TGCGCCAGCAGCGGAACAACAGGGAACTATGGCTACACCTTC
>-|-|TRBJ2-1|TRBV7-8
CASSLEQSYNEQFF
TGTGCCAGCAGCTTAGAGCAATCCTACAATGAGCAGTTCTTC
>-|once|TRBJ2-7|TRBV6-6
CASRRGNYEQYF
TGTGCCAGCAGAAGAGGGAACTACGAGCAGTACTTC
>-|-|TRBJ1-6|TRBV21-1
CASSKIDRTGSGSPLHF
TGTGCCAGCAGCAAAATTGACAGGACAGGGAGCGGTTCACCCCTCCACTTT
>TRBD1|-|TRBJ2-1|TRBV2
CASRTGQGAYNEQFF
TGTGCCAGCAGGACCGGACAGGGAGCCTACAATGAGCAGTTCTTC